The clone carrying this T cell receptor beta chain is medium-sized within its sample. Being off target in a library aimed at alpha chains, this beta chain has a size of little meaning. The data derive from a study of spatial heterogeneity in lung cancer. At the level of the study: A unique TCR and UMI combination showed up more than ten times in raw reads, on average.

Time point defined: sample taken at primary tumor resection. Donation came from over 60 patients with untreated early-stage non-small cell lung cancer. The germline V gene encodes CDR1 SQVTM and CDR2 ANQGSEA. The CDR3 length is 11 residues. The V gene lost 5 bases and the J gene lost 8 bases, with 12 bases spanning the gap. All TCR cDNA molecules were individually tagged with a unique molecular identifier. Each CDR3 protein gets one entry after TCRdb re-called the 5' RACE reads with MiXCR. The repertoire holds about 5,500 distinct CDR3 sequences, with roughly an eighth as singletons. This sequence joins TRBV29-1 and TRBJ1-2; D is ambiguous. This sequence originates from a human donor with early-stage non-small cell lung cancer. The source material was lung tissue, sampled at surgery. This CDR3 is CSVLSVRGYTF. The CDR3 DNA reads TGCAGCGTTCTGTCGGTGAGGGGCTACACCTTC.